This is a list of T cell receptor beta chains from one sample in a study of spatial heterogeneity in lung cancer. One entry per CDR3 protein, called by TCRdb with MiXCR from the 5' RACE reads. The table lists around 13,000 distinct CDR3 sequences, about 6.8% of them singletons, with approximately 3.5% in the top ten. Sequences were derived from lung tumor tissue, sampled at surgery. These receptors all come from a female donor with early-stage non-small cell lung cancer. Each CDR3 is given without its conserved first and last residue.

CDR3 protein: ASSLYGRGNEKLF; V gene: TRBV7-2
CDR3 protein: ASSLVGAPLH; V gene: TRBV28
CDR3 protein: ASSIEGFYGYT; V gene: TRBV7-2
CDR3 protein: ASSLENTDKQY; V gene: TRBV7-7
CDR3 protein: ASSKPPGLEYNEQF; V gene: TRBV2
CDR3 protein: ASSQGLAGGPRTGELF; V gene: TRBV4-2
CDR3 protein: ASTTAYEQY; V gene: TRBV6-6
CDR3 protein: ATSGGDSNQPQH; V gene: TRBV24-1
CDR3 protein: ASSLTDTDVSYT; V gene: TRBV18
CDR3 protein: ASSPPGRRNTEAF; V gene: TRBV18
CDR3 protein: ATLGQWNTEAF; V gene: TRBV7-2
CDR3 protein: SAPPSGGRYNQPQH; V gene: TRBV20-1
CDR3 protein: ASSQGKGNYGYT; V gene: TRBV27
CDR3 protein: ASSPGRYNSPLH; V gene: TRBV7-2
CDR3 protein: ASGRSPGELF; V gene: TRBV18
CDR3 protein: AWSLGWSGMNTEAF; V gene: TRBV30
CDR3 protein: ASSLALDSPASYNEQF; V gene: TRBV7-2
CDR3 protein: ATRQGAYNEQF; V gene: TRBV2
CDR3 protein: ASSLAVAGNEQF; V gene: TRBV7-9
CDR3 protein: ASSFRAGGVGNEQF; V gene: TRBV7-9
CDR3 protein: ASSLSLAIEETQY; V gene: TRBV6-2/TRBV6-3
CDR3 protein: ASRRKREGQDEQF; V gene: TRBV12-3/TRBV12-4
CDR3 protein: SIRGTGVRGYT; V gene: TRBV29-1
CDR3 protein: ASSFSSGRTTDTQY; V gene: TRBV7-8
CDR3 protein: ASSRPLAGRYNEQF; V gene: TRBV5-4
CDR3 protein: ASSQEPGYYEQY; V gene: TRBV4-3
CDR3 protein: ASSVGSGGNIQY; V gene: TRBV9
CDR3 protein: ASSPPGSLNTGELF; V gene: TRBV18
CDR3 protein: ASSPDRDGYT; V gene: TRBV28
CDR3 protein: ASSPPDLLGGYT; V gene: TRBV18
CDR3 protein: ASSPRSRGDTQY; V gene: TRBV7-2
CDR3 protein: ASSRRDTQY; V gene: TRBV3-1
CDR3 protein: ASSYGGEEQY; V gene: TRBV6-6
CDR3 protein: ASTPTGGPETQY; V gene: TRBV12-3/TRBV12-4
CDR3 protein: ASSLESTNYGYT; V gene: TRBV5-1
CDR3 protein: ASSLGARTAGRETQY; V gene: TRBV7-2
CDR3 protein: ATRDTSYEQY; V gene: TRBV28
CDR3 protein: ASSHPTVGYGYT; V gene: TRBV4-1
CDR3 protein: ATSDSDRGLYNEQF; V gene: TRBV24-1
CDR3 protein: SVEQGNTGELF; V gene: TRBV29-1
CDR3 protein: ASSTSGGDTQY; V gene: TRBV11-2
CDR3 protein: ASSNSGKRENTGELF; V gene: TRBV19
CDR3 protein: ASSQVWGIYNEQF; V gene: TRBV4-3
CDR3 protein: ASSFPGLAFHEQY; V gene: TRBV12-3/TRBV12-4
CDR3 protein: ASSLSMADTQY; V gene: TRBV7-2
CDR3 protein: ASRSLSGSYNEQF; V gene: TRBV6-6
CDR3 protein: ASSTGRGSGYT; V gene: TRBV27
CDR3 protein: ASSRYRGGADTQY; V gene: TRBV4-3
CDR3 protein: ASSVAEAQPQH; V gene: TRBV6-1
CDR3 protein: SVEDGQGSGYT; V gene: TRBV29-1
CDR3 protein: ASSRAFPSVGAYEQY; V gene: TRBV28
CDR3 protein: ASSMVQPYNEQF; V gene: TRBV12-3/TRBV12-4
CDR3 protein: ASSLSQGVTEAF; V gene: TRBV7-9
CDR3 protein: ASRSDRGLGEKLF; V gene: TRBV12-3/TRBV12-4
CDR3 protein: ASQTGTGKTGELF; V gene: TRBV19